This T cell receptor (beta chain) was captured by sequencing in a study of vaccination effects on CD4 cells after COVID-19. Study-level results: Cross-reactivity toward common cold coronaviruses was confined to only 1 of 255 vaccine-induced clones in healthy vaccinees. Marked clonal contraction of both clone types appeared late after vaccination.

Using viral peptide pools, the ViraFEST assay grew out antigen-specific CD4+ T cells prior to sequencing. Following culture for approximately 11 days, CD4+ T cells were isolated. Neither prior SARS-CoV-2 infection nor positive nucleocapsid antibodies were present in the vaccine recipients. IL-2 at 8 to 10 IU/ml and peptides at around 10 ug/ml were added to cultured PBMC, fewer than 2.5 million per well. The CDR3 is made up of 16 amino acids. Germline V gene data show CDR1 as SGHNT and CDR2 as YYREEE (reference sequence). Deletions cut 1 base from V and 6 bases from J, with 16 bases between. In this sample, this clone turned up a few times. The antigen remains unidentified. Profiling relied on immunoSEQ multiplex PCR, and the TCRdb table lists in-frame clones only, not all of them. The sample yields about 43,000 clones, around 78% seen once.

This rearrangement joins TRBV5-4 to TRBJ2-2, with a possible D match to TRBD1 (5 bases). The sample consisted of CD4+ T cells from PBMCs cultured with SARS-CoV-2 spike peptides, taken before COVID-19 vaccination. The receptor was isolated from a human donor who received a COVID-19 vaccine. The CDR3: CASSLTGQGGAGELFF. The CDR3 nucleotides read TGTGCCAGCAGCTTGACTGGGCAGGGTGGGGCCGGGGAGCTGTTTTTT.